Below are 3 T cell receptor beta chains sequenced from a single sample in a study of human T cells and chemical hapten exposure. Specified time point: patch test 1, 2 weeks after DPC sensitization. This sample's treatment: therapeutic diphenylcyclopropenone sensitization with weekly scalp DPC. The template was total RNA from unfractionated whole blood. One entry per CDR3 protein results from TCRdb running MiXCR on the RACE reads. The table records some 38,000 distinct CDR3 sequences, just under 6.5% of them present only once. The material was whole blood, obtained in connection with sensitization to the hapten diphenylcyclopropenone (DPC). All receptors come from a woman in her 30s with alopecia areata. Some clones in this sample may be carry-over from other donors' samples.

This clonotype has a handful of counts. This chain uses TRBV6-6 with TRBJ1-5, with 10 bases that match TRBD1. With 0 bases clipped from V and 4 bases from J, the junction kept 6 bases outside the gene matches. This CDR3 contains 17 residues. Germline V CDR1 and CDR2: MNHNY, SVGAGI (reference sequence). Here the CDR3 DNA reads TGTGCCAGCAGTTACTCGAAGCCGGGACAGGGGAATCAGCCCCAGCATTTT. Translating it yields CASSYSKPGQGNQPQHF.

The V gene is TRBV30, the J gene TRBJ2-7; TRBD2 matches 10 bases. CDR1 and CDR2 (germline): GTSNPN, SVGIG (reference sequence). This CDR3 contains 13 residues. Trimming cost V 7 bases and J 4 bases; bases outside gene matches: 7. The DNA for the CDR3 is TGTGCCTCTCAGCGGGGGGGCCTTTACGAGCAGTACTTC. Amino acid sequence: CASQRGGLYEQYF.

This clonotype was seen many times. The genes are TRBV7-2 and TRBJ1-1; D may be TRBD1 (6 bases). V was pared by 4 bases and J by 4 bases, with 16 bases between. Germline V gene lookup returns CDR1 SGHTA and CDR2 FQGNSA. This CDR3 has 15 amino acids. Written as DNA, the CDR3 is TGTGCCAGCAGCTCTCAGGGGCAAGGTACCACTGAAGCTTTCTTT. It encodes CASSSQGQGTTEAFF.